Listed below are T cell receptor beta chains from one sample, sequenced in a study of beta chain features in type 1 diabetes. Here immunoSEQ multiplex PCR was the method, and the copy in TCRdb shows in-frame clones only, minus some. The sample shows some 47,000 clones, about 48% of them seen only once. Sequencing was done on a sample of stem cell memory CD4+ T cells from blood. The receptors were gathered from a man younger than 45 with type 1 diabetes. The CDR3 runs from the conserved cysteine through the conserved F or W. Each record gives: D gene, J gene, V gene, clone size, CDR3 protein, CDR3 DNA. A D gene is named only where the DNA matches it firmly. A clone size is listed for some rows: how often the clone was seen (once, few, many), or a class if it is expanded.

D: .
J: TRBJ2-7
V: TRBV10-3
size: .
CDR3: CAISASRTSYEQYF
DNA: TGTGCCATCAGTGCTAGCCGAACCTCCTACGAGCAGTACTTC

D: .
J: TRBJ1-1
V: TRBV7-3
size: .
CDR3: CASSLFGGDTEAFF
DNA: TGTGCCAGCAGCTTATTTGGAGGGGACACTGAAGCTTTCTTT

D: .
J: TRBJ2-7
V: TRBV5-1
size: once
CDR3: CASSLTTAGEGEQYF
DNA: TGCGCCAGCAGCCTAACGACAGCGGGCGAAGGGGAGCAGTACTTC

D: .
J: TRBJ2-2
V: TRBV5-1
size: .
CDR3: CASSGRGGRAGELFF
DNA: TGCGCCAGCAGCGGACGTGGTGGGAGAGCCGGGGAGCTGTTTTTT

D: TRBD1
J: TRBJ1-1
V: TRBV18
size: .
CDR3: CASSRGTGEEAFF
DNA: TGTGCCAGCTCACGCGGGACAGGGGAGGAAGCTTTCTTT

D: .
J: TRBJ1-2
V: TRBV6-6
size: once
CDR3: CASSTPTAYGYTF
DNA: TGTGCCAGCTCTACCCCGACAGCCTATGGCTACACCTTC

D: TRBD2
J: TRBJ2-7
V: TRBV7-2
size: few
CDR3: CASSPPAGGPHEQYF
DNA: TGTGCCAGCAGCCCCCCAGCGGGAGGGCCACACGAGCAGTACTTC

D: .
J: TRBJ2-1
V: TRBV28
size: .
CDR3: CASSSAGQPYNEQFF
DNA: TGTGCCAGCAGTTCGGCGGGACAGCCTTACAATGAGCAGTTCTTC

D: .
J: TRBJ2-2
V: TRBV15
size: few
CDR3: CATSRGGENTGELFF
DNA: TGTGCCACCAGCAGAGGAGGAGAGAACACCGGGGAGCTGTTTTTT

D: TRBD1
J: TRBJ1-1
V: TRBV18
size: few
CDR3: CASSPYTGGDTEAFF
DNA: TGTGCCAGCTCACCATACACAGGGGGTGACACTGAAGCTTTCTTT

D: .
J: TRBJ2-4
V: TRBV25-1
size: .
CDR3: CASSLGGAKNIQYF
DNA: TGTGCCAGCAGTCTGGGGGGAGCCAAAAACATTCAGTACTTC

D: .
J: TRBJ2-5
V: TRBV7-9
size: few
CDR3: CASSFPISGETQYF
DNA: TGTGCCAGCAGCTTTCCAATTAGCGGTGAGACCCAGTACTTC

D: TRBD2
J: TRBJ2-3
V: TRBV19
size: few
CDR3: CASSPRRSGGDTQYF
DNA: TGTGCCAGTAGTCCCCGGAGGAGCGGGGGGGATACGCAGTATTTT

D: .
J: TRBJ2-7
V: TRBV7-2
size: .
CDR3: CASSLAISGAYEQYF
DNA: TGTGCCAGCAGCTTAGCTATTAGCGGAGCCTACGAGCAGTACTTC

D: .
J: TRBJ1-5
V: TRBV16
size: few
CDR3: CASSQDRNPQHF
DNA: TGTGCCAGCAGCCAAGACAGGAACCCCCAGCATTTT

D: .
J: TRBJ1-1
V: TRBV7-2
size: .
CDR3: CASSLMAGNTEAFF
DNA: TGTGCCAGCAGCTTAATGGCAGGGAACACTGAAGCTTTCTTT

D: TRBD2
J: TRBJ2-1
V: TRBV5-4
size: few
CDR3: CASSFGGGFVNNEQFF
DNA: TGTGCCAGCAGCTTTGGCGGGGGTTTCGTCAACAATGAGCAGTTCTTC

D: TRBD1
J: TRBJ1-2
V: TRBV27
size: .
CDR3: CASKLQGAGYGYTF
DNA: TGTGCCAGCAAGCTACAGGGGGCGGGCTATGGCTACACCTTC

D: TRBD2
J: TRBJ2-7
V: TRBV5-1
size: .
CDR3: CASSLWTSGYEQYF
DNA: TGCGCCAGCAGCTTGTGGACTAGCGGGTACGAGCAGTACTTC

D: .
J: TRBJ2-7
V: TRBV18
size: few
CDR3: CASSIFRADTYEQYF
DNA: TGTGCCAGCTCAATCTTTCGGGCGGACACCTACGAGCAGTACTTC

D: .
J: TRBJ1-1
V: TRBV6-5
size: .
CDR3: CASSYGAFEAFF
DNA: TGTGCCAGCAGTTACGGAGCGTTTGAAGCTTTCTTT

D: TRBD1
J: TRBJ1-5
V: TRBV28
size: .
CDR3: CASSRRDRNSNQPQHF
DNA: TGTGCCAGCAGCCGGAGGGACAGGAATAGCAATCAGCCCCAGCATTTT

D: .
J: TRBJ1-1
V: TRBV28
size: .
CDR3: CASSSAAIEAFF
DNA: TGTGCCAGCAGTTCAGCGGCGATAGAGGCTTTCTTT

D: .
J: TRBJ1-4
V: TRBV6-5
size: few
CDR3: CATRTPWGEKLFF
DNA: TGTGCCACCCGGACACCGTGGGGCGAAAAACTGTTTTTT

D: .
J: TRBJ1-4
V: TRBV6-1
size: .
CDR3: CASSGLFATNEKLFF
DNA: TGTGCCAGCAGTGGCCTATTTGCAACTAATGAAAAACTGTTTTTT

D: .
J: TRBJ2-1
V: TRBV7-2
size: few
CDR3: CASSLASGPYNEQFF
DNA: TGTGCCAGCAGCTTAGCTAGCGGACCATACAATGAGCAGTTCTTC

D: .
J: TRBJ2-1
V: TRBV7-3
size: .
CDR3: CASSLGAARSNEQFF
DNA: TGTGCCAGCAGCTTAGGCGCGGCCCGGTCCAATGAGCAGTTCTTC

D: .
J: TRBJ2-3
V: TRBV6-4
size: few
CDR3: CASSLLGTDTQYF
DNA: TGTGCCAGCAGTCTACTAGGAACAGATACGCAGTATTTT

D: TRBD1
J: TRBJ1-1
V: TRBV28
size: few
CDR3: CASSDPGTVNTEAFF
DNA: TGTGCCAGCAGTGATCCTGGGACAGTGAACACTGAAGCTTTCTTT

D: TRBD1
J: TRBJ1-1
V: TRBV19
size: .
CDR3: CASSRTGVSTEAFF
DNA: TGTGCCAGTAGTAGAACAGGGGTGTCCACTGAAGCTTTCTTT

D: .
J: TRBJ2-7
V: TRBV27
size: .
CDR3: CASSLSFRVHEQYF
DNA: TGTGCCAGCAGTTTATCGTTCAGGGTCCACGAGCAGTACTTC

D: TRBD1
J: TRBJ2-3
V: TRBV29-1
size: .
CDR3: CSVAGTAQGTDTQYF
DNA: TGCAGCGTCGCTGGGACAGCCCAAGGCACAGATACGCAGTATTTT

D: .
J: TRBJ1-2
V: TRBV9
size: .
CDR3: CASSVEGDGYTF
DNA: TGTGCCAGCAGCGTAGAGGGAGATGGCTACACCTTC

D: TRBD1
J: TRBJ2-1
V: TRBV10-3
size: once
CDR3: CAIRSDRGENEQFF
DNA: TGTGCCATCAGGTCGGACAGGGGAGAGAATGAGCAGTTCTTC

D: TRBD2
J: TRBJ2-5
V: TRBV28
size: .
CDR3: CASSLTSAQETQYF
DNA: TGTGCCAGCAGTTTAACTAGCGCGCAAGAGACCCAGTACTTC

D: TRBD1
J: TRBJ2-3
V: TRBV6-6
size: few
CDR3: CASSPHRGRSTDTQYF
DNA: TGTGCCAGCAGTCCCCACAGGGGGAGGAGCACAGATACGCAGTATTTT

D: .
J: TRBJ2-3
V: TRBV7-3
size: few
CDR3: CASSPHRAPDTQYF
DNA: TGTGCCAGCAGCCCACACAGGGCTCCAGATACGCAGTATTTT

D: TRBD2
J: TRBJ2-1
V: TRBV10-2
size: .
CDR3: CASLVAGYYNEQFF
DNA: TGCGCCAGCTTAGTAGCGGGATACTACAATGAGCAGTTCTTC

D: TRBD2
J: TRBJ2-1
V: TRBV19
size: .
CDR3: CASSKDGSLAGEQFF
DNA: TGTGCCAGTAGTAAGGATGGCAGTCTAGCGGGTGAGCAGTTCTTC

D: .
J: TRBJ2-7
V: TRBV18
size: .
CDR3: CASSPPSYEQYF
DNA: TGTGCCAGCTCACCACCGAGCTACGAGCAGTACTTC

D: .
J: TRBJ2-7
V: TRBV18
size: few
CDR3: CASSQQVGSYEQYF
DNA: TGTGCCAGCTCACAACAGGTGGGCTCCTACGAGCAGTACTTC

D: TRBD1
J: TRBJ2-5
V: TRBV5-4
size: few
CDR3: CASSLIEGTGQETQYF
DNA: TGTGCCAGCAGCTTAATCGAGGGGACAGGGCAAGAGACCCAGTACTTC

D: .
J: TRBJ1-1
V: TRBV28
size: .
CDR3: CASSSPGRDTEAFF
DNA: TGTGCCAGCAGTTCCCCCGGCCGGGACACTGAAGCTTTCTTT

D: .
J: TRBJ2-6
V: TRBV5-1
size: .
CDR3: CASKGGLSGANVLTF
DNA: TGCGCCAGCAAGGGGGGGCTCTCTGGGGCCAACGTCCTGACTTTC

D: .
J: TRBJ1-2
V: TRBV6-5
size: few
CDR3: CASSYSADTNYGYTF
DNA: TGTGCCAGCAGTTACAGTGCAGATACTAACTATGGCTACACCTTC

D: .
J: TRBJ2-4
V: TRBV19
size: .
CDR3: CASSIGQGQVAKNIQYF
DNA: TGTGCCAGTAGTATAGGTCAGGGGCAAGTAGCCAAAAACATTCAGTACTTC

D: TRBD2
J: TRBJ2-5
V: TRBV5-1
size: few
CDR3: CASSSGTSGETQYF
DNA: TGCGCCAGCAGCTCCGGGACTAGTGGGGAGACCCAGTACTTC

D: TRBD1
J: TRBJ2-6
V: TRBV7-9
size: .
CDR3: CASSRRRTGLGANVLTF
DNA: TGTGCCAGCAGCCGCCGCCGGACAGGGCTCGGGGCCAACGTCCTGACTTTC

D: .
J: TRBJ1-4
V: TRBV28
size: .
CDR3: CASVAGNEKLFF
DNA: TGTGCCAGCGTCGCAGGGAATGAAAAACTGTTTTTT

D: TRBD2
J: TRBJ2-2
V: TRBV18
size: .
CDR3: CASSPTSGTGELFF
DNA: TGTGCCAGCTCACCTACTAGCGGGACCGGGGAGCTGTTTTTT